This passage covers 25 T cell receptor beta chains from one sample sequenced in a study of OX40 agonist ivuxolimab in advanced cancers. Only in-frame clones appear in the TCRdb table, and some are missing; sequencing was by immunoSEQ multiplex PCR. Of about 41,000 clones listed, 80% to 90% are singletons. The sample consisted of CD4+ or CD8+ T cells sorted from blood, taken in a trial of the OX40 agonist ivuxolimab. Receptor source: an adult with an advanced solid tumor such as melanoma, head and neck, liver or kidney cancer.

This chain's CDR3 is CASSSQGANEKLFF. CDR3 coding DNA: TGTGCCAGCAGCTCTCAGGGAGCTAATGAAAAACTGTTTTTT. The chain carries TRBV9 and TRBJ1-4, with TRBD1 as a possible D gene (5 bases). The CDR3 spans 14 residues. The V and J ends lost 4 bases and 3 bases respectively, with 10 bases between them. Germline V gene lookup returns CDR1 SGDLS and CDR2 YYNGEE. The whole variable domain, filled in from reference TRBV9 and TRBJ1-4, reads DSGVTQTPKHLITATGQRVTLRCSPRSGDLSVYWYQQSLDQGLQFLIQYYNGEERAKGNILERFSAQQFPDLHSELNLSSLELGDSALYFCASSSQGANEKLFFGSGTQLSVL.

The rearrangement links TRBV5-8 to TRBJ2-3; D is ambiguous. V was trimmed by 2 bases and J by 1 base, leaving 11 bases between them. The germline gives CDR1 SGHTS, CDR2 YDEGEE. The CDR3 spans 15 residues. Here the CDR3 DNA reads TGTGCCAGCAGCTTAGCTGGGGTCGGCACAGATACGCAGTATTTT. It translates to CASSLAGVGTDTQYF.

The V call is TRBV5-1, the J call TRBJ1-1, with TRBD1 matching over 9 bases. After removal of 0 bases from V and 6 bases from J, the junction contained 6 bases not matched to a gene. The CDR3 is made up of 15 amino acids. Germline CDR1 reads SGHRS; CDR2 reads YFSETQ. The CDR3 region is CASSLVGTGKAEAFF. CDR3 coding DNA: TGCGCCAGCAGCTTGGTTGGGACAGGGAAGGCTGAAGCTTTCTTT.

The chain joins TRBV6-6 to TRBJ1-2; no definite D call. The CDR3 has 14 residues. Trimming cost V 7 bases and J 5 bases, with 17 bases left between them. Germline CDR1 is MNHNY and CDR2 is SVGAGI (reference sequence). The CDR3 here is CASMGIGAEYGYTF. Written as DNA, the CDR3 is TGTGCCAGCATGGGAATTGGAGCAGAGTATGGCTACACCTTC.

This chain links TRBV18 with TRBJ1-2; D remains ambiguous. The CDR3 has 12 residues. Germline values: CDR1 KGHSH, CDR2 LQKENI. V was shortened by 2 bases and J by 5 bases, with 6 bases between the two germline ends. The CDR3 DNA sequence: TGTGCCAGCTCACCAAGTATATATGGCTACACCTTC. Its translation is CASSPSIYGYTF.

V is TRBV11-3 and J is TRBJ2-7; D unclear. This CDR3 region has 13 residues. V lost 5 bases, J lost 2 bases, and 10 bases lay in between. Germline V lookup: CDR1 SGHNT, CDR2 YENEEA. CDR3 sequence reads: CASSPVQTYEQYF. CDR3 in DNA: TGTGCCAGCAGCCCCGTACAAACCTACGAGCAGTACTTC. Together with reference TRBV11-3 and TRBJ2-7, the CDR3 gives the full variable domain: EAGVVQSPRYKIIEKKQPVAFWCNPISGHNTLYWYLQNLGQGPELLIRYENEEAVDDSQLPKDRFSAERLKGVDSTLKIQPAELGDSAVYLCASSPVQTYEQYFGPGTRLTVT.

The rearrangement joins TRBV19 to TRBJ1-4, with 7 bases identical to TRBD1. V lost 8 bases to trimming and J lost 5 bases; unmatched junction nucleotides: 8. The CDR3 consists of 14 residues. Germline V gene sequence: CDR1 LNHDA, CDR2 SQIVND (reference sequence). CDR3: CASRWTGGNEKLFF. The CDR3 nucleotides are TGTGCCAGTCGATGGACAGGTGGAAATGAAAAACTGTTTTTT.

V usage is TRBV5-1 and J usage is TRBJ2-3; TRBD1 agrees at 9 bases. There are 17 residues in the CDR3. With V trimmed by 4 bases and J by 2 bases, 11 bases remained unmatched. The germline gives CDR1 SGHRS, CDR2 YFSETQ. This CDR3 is CASSRTGTGQVTDTQYF. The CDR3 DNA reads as TGCGCCAGCAGCCGCACCGGGACAGGGCAGGTCACAGATACGCAGTATTTT.

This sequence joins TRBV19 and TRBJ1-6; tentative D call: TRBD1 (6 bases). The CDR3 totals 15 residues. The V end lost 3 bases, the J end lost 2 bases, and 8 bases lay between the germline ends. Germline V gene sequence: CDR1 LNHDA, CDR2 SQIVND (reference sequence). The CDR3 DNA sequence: TGTGCCAGTAGTATGGCAGGGGCCTATAATTCACCCCTCCACTTT. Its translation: CASSMAGAYNSPLHF.

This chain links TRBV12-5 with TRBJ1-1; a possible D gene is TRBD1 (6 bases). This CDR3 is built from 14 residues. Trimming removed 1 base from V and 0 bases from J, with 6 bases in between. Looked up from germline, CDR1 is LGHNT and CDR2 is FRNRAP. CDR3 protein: CASGLGGLNTEAFF. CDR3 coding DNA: TGTGCTAGTGGTTTGGGGGGGCTGAACACTGAAGCTTTCTTT.

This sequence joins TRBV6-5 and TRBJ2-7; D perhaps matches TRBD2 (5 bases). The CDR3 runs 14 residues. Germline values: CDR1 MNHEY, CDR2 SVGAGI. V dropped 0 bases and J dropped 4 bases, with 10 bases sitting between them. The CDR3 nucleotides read TGTGCCAGCAGTTACTCTCCCGAGGGTTACGAGCAGTACTTC. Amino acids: CASSYSPEGYEQYF.

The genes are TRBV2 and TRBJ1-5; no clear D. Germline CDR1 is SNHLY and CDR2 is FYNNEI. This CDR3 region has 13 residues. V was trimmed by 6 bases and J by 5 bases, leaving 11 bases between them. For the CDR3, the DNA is TGTGCCAGCAGGGAACACCCAGATCAGCCCCAGCATTTT. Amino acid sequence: CASREHPDQPQHF.

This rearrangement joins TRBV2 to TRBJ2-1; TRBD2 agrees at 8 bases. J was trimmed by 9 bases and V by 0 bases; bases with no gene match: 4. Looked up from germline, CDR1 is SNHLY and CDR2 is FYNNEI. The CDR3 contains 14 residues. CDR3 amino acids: CASSEAATSVEQFF. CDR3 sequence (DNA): TGTGCCAGCAGTGAAGCCGCGACTAGCGTTGAGCAGTTCTTC.

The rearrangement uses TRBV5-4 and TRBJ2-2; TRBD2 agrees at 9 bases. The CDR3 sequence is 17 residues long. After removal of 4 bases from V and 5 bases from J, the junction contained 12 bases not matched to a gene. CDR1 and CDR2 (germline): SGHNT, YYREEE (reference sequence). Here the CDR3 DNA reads TGTGCCAGCAGCCCCCAGTCAGGAGCGGGGGGAACCGGGGAGCTGTTTTTT. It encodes CASSPQSGAGGTGELFF.

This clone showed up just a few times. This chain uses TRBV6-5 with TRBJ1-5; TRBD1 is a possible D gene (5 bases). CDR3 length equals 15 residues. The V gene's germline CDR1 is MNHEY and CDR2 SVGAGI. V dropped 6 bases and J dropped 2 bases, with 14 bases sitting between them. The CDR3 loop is CASRAGAQGNQPQHF. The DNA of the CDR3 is TGTGCCAGCAGAGCCGGGGCCCAAGGCAATCAGCCCCAGCATTTT.

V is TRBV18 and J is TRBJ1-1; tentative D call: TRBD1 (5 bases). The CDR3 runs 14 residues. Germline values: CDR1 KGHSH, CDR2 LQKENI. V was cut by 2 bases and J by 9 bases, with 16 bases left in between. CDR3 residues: CASSPYDSGEKAFF. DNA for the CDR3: TGTGCCAGCTCACCATACGACAGTGGGGAGAAAGCTTTCTTT. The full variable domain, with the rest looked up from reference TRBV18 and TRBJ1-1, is NAGVMQNPRHLVRRRGQEARLRCSPMKGHSHVYWYRQLPEEGLKFMVYLQKENIIDESGMPKERFSAEFPKEGPSILRIQQVVRGDSAAYFCASSPYDSGEKAFFGQGTRLTVV.

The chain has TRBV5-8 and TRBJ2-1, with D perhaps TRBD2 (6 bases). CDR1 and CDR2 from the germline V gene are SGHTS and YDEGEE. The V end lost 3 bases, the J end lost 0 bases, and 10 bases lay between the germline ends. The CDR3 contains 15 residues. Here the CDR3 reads CASSSGLRSYNEQFF. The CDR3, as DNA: TGTGCCAGCAGCTCGGGACTTCGCTCCTACAATGAGCAGTTCTTC.

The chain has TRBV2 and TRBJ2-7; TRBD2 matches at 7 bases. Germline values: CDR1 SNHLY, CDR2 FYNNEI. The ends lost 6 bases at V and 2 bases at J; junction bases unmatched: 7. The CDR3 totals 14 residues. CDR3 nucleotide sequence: TGTGCCAGCAGGCAACTCGGGACTACCTACGAGCAGTACTTC. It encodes CASRQLGTTYEQYF. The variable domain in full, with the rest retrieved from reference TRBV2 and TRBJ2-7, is EPEVTQTPSHQVTQMGQEVILRCVPISNHLYFYWYRQILGQKVEFLVSFYNNEISEKSEIFDDQFSVERPDGSNFTLKIRSTKLEDSAMYFCASRQLGTTYEQYFGPGTRLTVT.

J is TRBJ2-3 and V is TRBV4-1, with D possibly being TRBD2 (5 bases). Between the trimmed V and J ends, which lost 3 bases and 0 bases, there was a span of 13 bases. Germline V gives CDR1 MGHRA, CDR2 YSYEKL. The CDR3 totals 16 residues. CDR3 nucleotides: TGCGCCAGCAGCCATTTCGGGGATTCTAGCACAGATACGCAGTATTTT. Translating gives CASSHFGDSSTDTQYF.

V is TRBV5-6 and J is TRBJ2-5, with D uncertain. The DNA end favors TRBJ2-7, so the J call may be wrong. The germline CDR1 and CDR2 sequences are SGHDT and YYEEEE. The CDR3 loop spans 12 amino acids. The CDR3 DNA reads TGTGCCAGCAGCTTAACGCAGTACGAGCAGTACTTC. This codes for CASSLTQYEQYF.

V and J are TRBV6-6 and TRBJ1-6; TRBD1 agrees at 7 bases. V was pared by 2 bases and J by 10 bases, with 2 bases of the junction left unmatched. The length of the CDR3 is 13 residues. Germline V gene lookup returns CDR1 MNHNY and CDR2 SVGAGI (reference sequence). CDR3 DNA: TGTGCCAGCAGTTACCAGGGGGGATCACCCCTCCACTTT. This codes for CASSYQGGSPLHF.

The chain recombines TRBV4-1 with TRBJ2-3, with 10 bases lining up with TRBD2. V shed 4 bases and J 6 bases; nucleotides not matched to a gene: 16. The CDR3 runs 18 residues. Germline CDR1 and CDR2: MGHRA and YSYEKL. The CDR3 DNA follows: TGCGCCAGCAGCCCAGGGGGGCTAGCGGGAGCCCCGGCGGATACGCAGTATTTT. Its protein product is CASSPGGLAGAPADTQYF.

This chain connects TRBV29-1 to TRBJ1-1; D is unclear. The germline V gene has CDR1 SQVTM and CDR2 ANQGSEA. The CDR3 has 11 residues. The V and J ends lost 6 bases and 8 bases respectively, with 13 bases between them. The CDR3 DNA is TGCAGCGTGACCCGAACTATCGAAGCTTTCTTT. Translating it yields CSVTRTIEAFF.

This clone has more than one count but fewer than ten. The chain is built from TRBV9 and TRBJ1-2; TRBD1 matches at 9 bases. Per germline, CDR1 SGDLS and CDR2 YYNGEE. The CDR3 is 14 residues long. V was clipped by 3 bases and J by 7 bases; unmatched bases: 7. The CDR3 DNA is TGTGCCAGCAGCGAAAACAGGGGGCTGGGTGGCTACACCTTC. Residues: CASSENRGLGGYTF. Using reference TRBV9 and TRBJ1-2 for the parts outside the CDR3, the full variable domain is DSGVTQTPKHLITATGQRVTLRCSPRSGDLSVYWYQQSLDQGLQFLIQYYNGEERAKGNILERFSAQQFPDLHSELNLSSLELGDSALYFCASSENRGLGGYTFGSGTRLTVV.

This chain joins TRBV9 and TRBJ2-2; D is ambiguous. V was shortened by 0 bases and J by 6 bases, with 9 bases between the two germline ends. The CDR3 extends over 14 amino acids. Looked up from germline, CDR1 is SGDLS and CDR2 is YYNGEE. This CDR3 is CASSVGLFSGELFF. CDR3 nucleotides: TGTGCCAGCAGCGTAGGTCTCTTCTCCGGGGAGCTGTTTTTT.